This TCR beta chain was recorded in a study of early T cells in non-severe SARS-CoV-2 infection. This clonotype was seen at least ten times. One entry per CDR3 protein results from TCRdb running MiXCR on the 5' RACE reads. The profile shows 25,000 to 35,000 distinct CDR3 sequences, approximately 6% of them singletons. Trimming shortened V by 10 bases and J by 3 bases, and 13 bases separated the two germline ends. The CDR3 is 14 amino acids. The germline gives CDR1 LNHDA, CDR2 SQIVND (reference sequence). This clonotype originated in an adult who was a healthcare worker with PCR-confirmed SARS-CoV-2 infection or an uninfected control (not recorded which). The gene calls are TRBV19 and TRBJ1-6; a weak D match, TRBD1 (5 bases). The sequencing used whole blood, collected at baseline. In nucleotides, the CDR3 is TGTGCCACCCAACAGGAGTTCTATAATTCACCCCTCCACTTT. It specifies CATQQEFYNSPLHF.